A single sample is the source of the 6 T cell receptor beta chains below, sequenced in a study of T cell repertoires in cytomegalovirus infection (dated by TCRdb to the late 2010s). These receptors are not linked to any known antigen. The treatment or condition label, read with the paper, signifies: in vitro stimulation with specific CMV peptide epitopes to enrich CMV-specific T cells. For sequencing, an Illumina HiSeq 1500 was employed. TCRdb reprocessed the public reads (quality trimming at Q25 with fastp, clone calling with MiXCR) and kept in-frame beta chains. A single entry per CDR3 protein holds the most common genes and DNA from its merged rows. For this sample there are roughly 920,000 distinct CDR3 sequences; 31% appear just once. In total, the top ten clones hold roughly 13% of the sample. Here the sequenced sample was cultured CD8+ T cells from PBMCs, taken from culture after CMV antigen stimulation. The receptor source for this set is a human donor in good health (CMV status not recorded). Some clones in this sample may be carry-over from other donors' samples.

This clonotype was seen many times. The chain carries TRBV7-8 and TRBJ2-3; a weak D match, TRBD2 (7 bases). Trimming cost V 0 bases and J 5 bases, with 12 bases left between them. CDR1 and CDR2 from the germline V gene are SGHVS and FQNEAQ. This CDR3 region has 15 residues. The DNA of the CDR3 is TGTGCCAGCAGCTTAGCTGGGGGGGCAGGAGATACGCAGTATTTT. Its protein is CASSLAGGAGDTQYF.

This clonotype was counted only a few times. The rearrangement links TRBV2 to TRBJ2-1; a weak D match, TRBD2 (6 bases). CDR3 length equals 16 residues. V was clipped by 3 bases and J by 4 bases, with 16 bases between them. CDR1 SNHLY and CDR2 FYNNEI come from the germline V gene. This CDR3 reads CASSDGPGGLYNEQFF. The CDR3 DNA reads TGTGCCAGCAGTGATGGTCCTGGGGGACTTTACAATGAGCAGTTCTTC.

V and J are TRBV9 and TRBJ2-3, with 7 bases lining up with TRBD2. V trimming: 3 bases; J trimming: 0 bases; junction bases outside the gene matches: 13. The germline V gene has CDR1 SGDLS and CDR2 YYNGEE. The CDR3 is 18 residues long. CDR3 sequence (DNA): TGTGCCAGCAGCGGAGGGCCCCGACTAGCCGGGAGCACAGATACGCAGTATTTT. Translation: CASSGGPRLAGSTDTQYF.

This clonotype has ten or more counts. DNA of the CDR3: TGTGCCAGCAGCCTTCTAGAAAACGTTCGGGCGGGGGGGCAACATGAGCAGTTCTTC. Residues: CASSLLENVRAGGQHEQFF. The chain links TRBV7-2 to TRBJ2-1; 9 positions match TRBD2. CDR3 size: 19 residues. Germline lookup yields CDR1 SGHTA and CDR2 FQGNSA. Losses at the gene ends were 5 bases for V and 8 bases for J; bases not matched to a gene: 22.

The chain carries TRBV15 and TRBJ2-1; D uncertain. Trimming shortened V by 2 bases and J by 9 bases, and 11 bases separated the two germline ends. The germline gives CDR1 LNHNV, CDR2 YYDKDF (reference sequence). There are 13 residues in the CDR3. CDR3 bases: TGTGCCACCAGCAGACAGCGACACCTTGAGCAGTTCTTC. Its protein product is CATSRQRHLEQFF.

This chain uses TRBV5-4 with TRBJ2-7; 12 bases line up with TRBD2. The CDR3 consists of 15 residues. After removal of 4 bases from V and 7 bases from J, the junction contained 9 bases not matched to a gene. Germline CDR1 reads SGHNT; CDR2 reads YYREEE (reference sequence). The CDR3 bases are TGTGCCAGCAGCCCGACTAGCGGGGGAATAGGGGAGCAGTACTTC. It translates to CASSPTSGGIGEQYF.